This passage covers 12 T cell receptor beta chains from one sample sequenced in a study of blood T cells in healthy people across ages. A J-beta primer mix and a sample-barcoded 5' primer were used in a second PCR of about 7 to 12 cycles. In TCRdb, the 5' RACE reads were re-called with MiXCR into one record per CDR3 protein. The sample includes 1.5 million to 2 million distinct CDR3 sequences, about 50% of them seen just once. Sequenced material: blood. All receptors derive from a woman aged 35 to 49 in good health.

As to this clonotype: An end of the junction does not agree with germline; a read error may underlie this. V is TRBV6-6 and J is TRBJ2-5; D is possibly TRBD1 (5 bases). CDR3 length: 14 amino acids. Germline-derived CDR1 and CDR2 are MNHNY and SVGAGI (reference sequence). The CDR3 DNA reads TGTGCCAGCAGTTTCGCCAGGGTAGATGTGACCAAGTACTTC. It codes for CASSFARVDVTKYF.

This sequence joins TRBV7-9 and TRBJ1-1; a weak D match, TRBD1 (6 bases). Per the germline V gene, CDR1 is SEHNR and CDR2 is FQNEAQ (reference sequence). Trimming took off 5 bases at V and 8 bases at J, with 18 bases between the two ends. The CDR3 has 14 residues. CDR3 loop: CASSVVGAHREAFF. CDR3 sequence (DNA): TGTGCCAGCAGCGTGGTGGGGGCCCATAGGGAAGCTTTCTTT.

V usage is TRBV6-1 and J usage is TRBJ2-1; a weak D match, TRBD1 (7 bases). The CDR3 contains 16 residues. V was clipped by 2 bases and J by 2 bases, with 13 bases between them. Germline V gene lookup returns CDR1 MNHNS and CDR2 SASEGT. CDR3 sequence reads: CASSEQEGQPYNEQFF. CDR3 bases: TGTGCCAGCAGTGAACAGGAGGGACAGCCCTACAATGAGCAGTTCTTC.

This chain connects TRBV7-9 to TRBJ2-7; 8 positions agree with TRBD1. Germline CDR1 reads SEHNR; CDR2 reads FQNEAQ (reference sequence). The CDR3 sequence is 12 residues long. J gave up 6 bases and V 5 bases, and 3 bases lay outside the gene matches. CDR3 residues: CASSIGQGEQYF. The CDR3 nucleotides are TGTGCCAGCAGCATCGGACAGGGCGAGCAGTACTTC.

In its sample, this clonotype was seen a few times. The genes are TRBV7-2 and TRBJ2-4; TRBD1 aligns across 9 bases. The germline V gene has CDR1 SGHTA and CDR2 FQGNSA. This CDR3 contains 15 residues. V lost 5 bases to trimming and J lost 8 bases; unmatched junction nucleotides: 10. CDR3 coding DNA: TGTGCCAGCAGCGGGGGGACAGGGATTTCAGACATTCAGTACTTC. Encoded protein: CASSGGTGISDIQYF.

CDR3 in DNA: TGCGCCAGCAGCTTGGCTAGCGGGGGGGCCAACTACAATGAGCAGTACTTC. This encodes CASSLASGGANYNEQYF. The genes are TRBV5-1 and TRBJ2-1, with 12 positions matching TRBD2. The tail of the sequence fits TRBJ2-7 better, so the J call may be wrong. This CDR3 is built from 17 residues. From germline, CDR1 is SGHRS and CDR2 YFSETQ.

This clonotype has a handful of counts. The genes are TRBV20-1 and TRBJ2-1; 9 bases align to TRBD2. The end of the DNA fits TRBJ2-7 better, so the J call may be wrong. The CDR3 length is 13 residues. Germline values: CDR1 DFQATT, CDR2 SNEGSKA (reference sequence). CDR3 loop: CSAWAAGGYEQYF. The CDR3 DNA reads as TGCAGTGCCTGGGCAGCGGGGGGCTACGAGCAGTACTTC.

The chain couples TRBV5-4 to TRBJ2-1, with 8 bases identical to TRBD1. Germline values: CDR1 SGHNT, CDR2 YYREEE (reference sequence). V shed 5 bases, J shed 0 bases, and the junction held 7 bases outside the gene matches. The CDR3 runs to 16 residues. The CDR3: CASRQGQGSSYNEQFF. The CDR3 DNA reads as TGTGCCAGCAGACAAGGACAGGGTAGCTCCTACAATGAGCAGTTCTTC.

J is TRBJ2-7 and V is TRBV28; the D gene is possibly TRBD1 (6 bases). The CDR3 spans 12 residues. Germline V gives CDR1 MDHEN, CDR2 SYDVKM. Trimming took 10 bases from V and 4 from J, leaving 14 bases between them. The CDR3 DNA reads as TGTGCCATCTCCTCCGGACAGTACGAGCAGTACTTC. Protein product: CAISSGQYEQYF.

As DNA, the CDR3 is TGTGCCAGCAGCTACAGAGTCGGTGGGGGCGACTACGAGCAGTACTTC. Translation gives CASSYRVGGGDYEQYF. This chain links TRBV7-2 with TRBJ2-7; perhaps TRBD1 as D (6 bases). The CDR3 extends over 16 amino acids. The V end was cut by 4 bases, the J end by 3 bases, with 19 bases between. Germline V gene data show CDR1 as SGHTA and CDR2 as FQGNSA. The full variable domain, completed using reference TRBV7-2 and TRBJ2-7, is GAGVSQSPSNKVTEKGKDVELRCDPISGHTALYWYRQSLGQGLEFLIYFQGNSAPDKSGLPSDRFSAERTGGSVSTLTIQRTQQEDSAVYLCASSYRVGGGDYEQYFGPGTRLTVT.

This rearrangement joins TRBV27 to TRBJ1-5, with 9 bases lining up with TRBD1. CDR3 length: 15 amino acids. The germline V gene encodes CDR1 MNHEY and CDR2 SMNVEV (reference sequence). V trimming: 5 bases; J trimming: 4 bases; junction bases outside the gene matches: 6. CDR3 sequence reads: CASSAGTGPNQPQHF. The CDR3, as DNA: TGTGCCAGCAGTGCCGGGACAGGGCCAAATCAGCCCCAGCATTTT.

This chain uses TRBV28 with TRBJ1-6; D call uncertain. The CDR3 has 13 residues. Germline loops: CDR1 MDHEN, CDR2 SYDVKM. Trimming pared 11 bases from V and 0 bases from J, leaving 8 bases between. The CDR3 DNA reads TGTGCCGTAATAAGCTCCTATAATTCACCCCTCCACTTT. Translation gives CAVISSYNSPLHF.